These T cell receptor beta chains were read from a single sample in a study of Ad26.COV2.S vaccination and SARS-CoV-2 variants. The repertoire was sequenced with immunoSEQ multiplex PCR; TCRdb's copy has only in-frame clones and lacks some. The table lists about 320,000 clones, about 82% of them singletons, with approximately 2.2% in the top ten. The starting material was peripheral blood, obtained in a trial of Ad26.COV2.S vaccine versus placebo. The source of these receptors is a person aged 18-60 years who received the Ad26.COV2.S COVID-19 vaccine or a placebo. Both conserved end residues are part of each CDR3. Fields, in order: V gene, J gene, CDR3 length, D gene, clone size, CDR3 protein, CDR3 DNA. D genes are given only for firm matches. Clone sizes are given selectively: once, few, many, or a class where the clone is expanded.

V: TRBV28; J: TRBJ2-3; length: 15; D: TRBD1; size: .; CDR3: CASSLRQGSTDTQYF; DNA: TGTGCCAGCAGTTTAAGACAGGGTAGCACAGATACGCAGTATTTT
V: TRBV5-1; J: TRBJ1-1; length: 14; D: .; size: .; CDR3: CASSLDGGLTEAFF; DNA: TGCGCCAGCAGCTTGGACGGGGGGCTCACTGAAGCTTTCTTT
V: TRBV7-5; J: TRBJ1-4; length: 18; D: .; size: .; CDR3: CVRSLVYTDTGSHEKLFF; DNA: TGTGTCAGAAGCTTAGTTTATACAGACACAGGCTCACATGAAAAACTGTTTTTT
V: TRBV7-6; J: TRBJ2-7; length: 15; D: TRBD2; size: few; CDR3: CASSPTGGLSSEQYF; DNA: TGTGCCAGCAGCCCCACGGGGGGGCTTTCCTCCGAGCAGTACTTC
V: TRBV6-5; J: TRBJ1-1; length: 14; D: .; size: .; CDR3: CANGEWTANTEAFF; DNA: TGTGCCAACGGGGAGTGGACAGCCAACACTGAAGCTTTCTTT
V: TRBV28; J: TRBJ2-1; length: 12; D: .; size: .; CDR3: CASRGSYNEQFF; DNA: TGTGCCAGCAGGGGCTCCTACAATGAGCAGTTCTTC
V: TRBV5-6; J: TRBJ2-4; length: 18; D: TRBD1; size: .; CDR3: CASSLPGTGIGAKNIQYF; DNA: TGTGCCAGCAGCTTACCCGGGACAGGGATTGGGGCCAAAAACATTCAGTACTTC
V: TRBV20-1; J: TRBJ2-5; length: 11; D: .; size: .; CDR3: CSARDSRLQYF; DNA: TGCAGTGCTAGAGATTCTCGCCTCCAGTACTTC
V: TRBV7-8; J: TRBJ1-1; length: 13; D: .; size: .; CDR3: CASSVRRGTEAFF; DNA: TGTGCCAGCAGCGTACGGAGGGGCACTGAAGCTTTCTTT
V: TRBV2; J: TRBJ2-4; length: 12; D: .; size: once; CDR3: CASSTDWDIQYF; DNA: TGTGCCAGCAGTACCGACTGGGACATTCAGTACTTC
V: TRBV28; J: TRBJ2-7; length: 13; D: .; size: .; CDR3: CASSISRVYEQYF; DNA: TGTGCCAGCAGTATCTCCAGAGTGTACGAGCAGTACTTC
V: TRBV2; J: TRBJ1-1; length: 13; D: .; size: once; CDR3: CASSLQGGTEAFF; DNA: TGTGCCAGCAGTCTACAGGGTGGGACTGAAGCTTTCTTT
V: TRBV4-2; J: TRBJ1-2; length: 15; D: TRBD1; size: .; CDR3: CASSPHPGGAEGYTF; DNA: TGTGCCAGCAGCCCACACCCAGGGGGGGCAGAAGGCTACACCTTC
V: TRBV24-1; J: TRBJ1-1; length: 14; D: .; size: .; CDR3: CATSVGTGDTEAFF; DNA: TGTGCCACCAGTGTGGGGACCGGAGACACTGAAGCTTTCTTT
V: TRBV19; J: TRBJ2-7; length: 12; D: .; size: .; CDR3: CASSDRHYEQYF; DNA: TGTGCCAGTAGTGACAGACACTACGAGCAGTACTTC
V: TRBV27; J: TRBJ2-5; length: 16; D: TRBD1; size: .; CDR3: CASSSERQGNQETQYF; DNA: TGTGCCAGCAGTTCCGAACGACAGGGAAATCAAGAGACCCAGTACTTC
V: TRBV28; J: TRBJ1-2; length: 15; D: .; size: few; CDR3: CASRHAPGGIHGYTF; DNA: TGTGCCAGCAGACACGCCCCCGGGGGAATTCACGGCTACACCTTC
V: TRBV6-5; J: TRBJ1-1; length: 14; D: .; size: many; CDR3: CASIPSSSNTEAFF; DNA: TGTGCCAGCATCCCGTCCTCGTCGAACACTGAAGCTTTCTTT
V: TRBV2; J: TRBJ1-1; length: 11; D: .; size: .; CDR3: CASSGRTEAFF; DNA: TGTGCCAGCAGTGGGAGAACTGAAGCTTTCTTT